These 12 T cell receptor beta chains originate from one sample sequenced in a study of control samples from healthy donors and cancer patients. This table comes from immunoSEQ multiplex PCR, and its TCRdb copy is limited to in-frame clones, with some not included. The sample has 100,000 to 150,000 clones, 92% seen once. The sequencing input was PBMCs. The receptor source for this set is an elderly man with head and neck cancer.

This clone was seen only once. The chain couples TRBV11-2 to TRBJ2-5; D not certain. In germline, CDR1 is SGHAT, CDR2 FQNNGV. The CDR3 sequence is 12 residues long. The V and J ends lost 5 bases and 5 bases respectively, with 9 bases between them. The CDR3 region has the DNA TGTGCCAGCAGCGACGATTCGGAGACCCAGTACTTC. This gives the protein CASSDDSETQYF.

The gene calls are TRBV19 and TRBJ2-1, with 9 bases fitting TRBD2. V shed 4 bases, J shed 7 bases, and the junction held 8 bases outside the gene matches. CDR1 LNHDA and CDR2 SQIVND come from the germline V gene (reference sequence). This CDR3 has 15 residues. CDR3 loop: CASSNSGSYWNEQFF. CDR3 in DNA: TGTGCCAGTAGTAATAGCGGGAGTTATTGGAATGAGCAGTTCTTC.

The chain combines TRBV6-5 with TRBJ1-4, with TRBD1 matching 7 bases. Per germline, CDR1 MNHEY and CDR2 SVGAGI. The CDR3 extends over 15 amino acids. The V and J ends lost 6 bases and 2 bases, in that order; junction bases with no gene match: 6. CDR3 in DNA: TGTGCCAGCAGGTCAGGGGGGGGCACTAATGAAAAACTGTTTTTT. Protein sequence: CASRSGGGTNEKLFF.

This clone appeared a single time. The rearrangement uses TRBV5-1 and TRBJ2-1, with 12 bases that match TRBD2. CDR1 and CDR2 from the germline V gene are SGHRS and YFSETQ. The CDR3 runs to 19 residues. The V gene end was trimmed by 5 bases and the J gene end by 5 bases; junction bases not matched to a gene: 17. This CDR3 is CASSAYLAGGPVTDNEQFF. CDR3 DNA: TGCGCCAGCAGTGCCTATCTAGCGGGGGGGCCTGTTACAGACAATGAGCAGTTCTTC.

This sequence joins TRBV7-9 and TRBJ1-2; possibly TRBD1 for D (5 bases). Germline values: CDR1 SEHNR, CDR2 FQNEAQ (reference sequence). The CDR3 is 13 residues long. V gave up 6 bases and J gave up 6 bases, with 14 bases separating them. CDR3 amino acids: CASREGGANGYTF. CDR3 nucleotide sequence: TGTGCCAGCAGGGAGGGAGGGGCCAATGGCTACACCTTC.

This clone was seen more than once but under ten times. CDR3 protein: CASSLGDGGLYEQYF. CDR3 coding DNA: TGTGCCAGCAGCTTAGGGGACGGGGGCCTCTACGAGCAGTACTTC. The chain carries TRBV7-2 and TRBJ2-7; D possibly matches TRBD1 or TRBD2 (6 bases each). The ends were cut back, 1 base at V and 3 bases at J, with 13 bases in the middle. Per the germline V gene, CDR1 is SGHTA and CDR2 is FQGNSA. This CDR3 is built from 15 residues. The full variable domain, with the rest looked up from reference TRBV7-2 and TRBJ2-7, is GAGVSQSPSNKVTEKGKDVELRCDPISGHTALYWYRQSLGQGLEFLIYFQGNSAPDKSGLPSDRFSAERTGGSVSTLTIQRTQQEDSAVYLCASSLGDGGLYEQYFGPGTRLTVT.

This clone was counted only a few times. The V gene is TRBV6-2 or TRBV6-3, the J gene TRBJ2-7; 8 bases agree with TRBD1. This CDR3 contains 18 residues. The trim removed 4 bases at V and 10 bases at J, leaving 24 bases unmatched. Looked up from germline, CDR1 is MNHEY and CDR2 is SVGEGT. DNA of the CDR3: TGTGCCAGCAGTTCATTTTGGGACAGGCCGGATCGCAGCACCCGACAGTACTTC. Amino acid sequence: CASSSFWDRPDRSTRQYF.

The J gene is TRBJ1-2, the V gene TRBV7-9; the match to TRBD1 covers 7 bases. Per the germline V gene, CDR1 is SEHNR and CDR2 is FQNEAQ (reference sequence). With V trimmed by 5 bases and J by 0 bases, 3 bases remained unmatched. The CDR3 consists of 14 residues. The CDR3 sequence is CASSLGQPNYGYTF. The CDR3 DNA is TGTGCCAGCAGCCTGGGACAGCCTAACTATGGCTACACCTTC.

A single count supports this clone. The chain recombines TRBV7-6 with TRBJ1-6; unclear D gene. CDR1 is SGHVS and CDR2 is FNYEAQ in the germline V gene. The V end was cut by 5 bases, the J end by 6 bases, with 14 bases between. The CDR3 is made up of 15 amino acids. CDR3 sequence reads: CASSPPYLGNSPLHF. The CDR3 region has the DNA TGTGCCAGCAGCCCCCCTTACCTGGGTAATTCACCCCTCCACTTT.

The J gene is TRBJ2-7, the V gene TRBV18, with D tentatively TRBD1 (5 bases). With 3 bases removed from V and 6 bases from J, the gap between germline ends came to 9 bases. Germline CDR1 and CDR2: KGHSH and LQKENI. The CDR3 has 12 amino acids. CDR3 sequence: CASSPDSFEQYF. In nucleotides, the CDR3 is TGTGCCAGCTCACCCGACAGTTTCGAGCAGTACTTC.

This clone occurred a few times. This chain uses TRBV7-9 with TRBJ2-7, with D unresolved. Germline CDR1 reads SEHNR; CDR2 reads FQNEAQ (reference sequence). CDR3 length: 16 amino acids. Trimming took 3 bases from V and 1 from J, leaving 16 bases between them. The CDR3 DNA reads as TGTGCCAGCAGCTTCTGGGGTGCGGAAGGTTCCTACGAGCAGTACTTC. Its translation is CASSFWGAEGSYEQYF.

The V call is TRBV6-1, the J call TRBJ2-3, with D possibly matching TRBD2 (6 bases). Germline V CDR1 and CDR2: MNHNS, SASEGT. Trimming removed 3 bases from V and 11 bases from J, with 15 bases in between. The CDR3 consists of 13 residues. This CDR3 reads CASSEGTLMRQYF. CDR3 bases: TGTGCCAGCAGTGAGGGGACTCTAATGAGGCAGTATTTT.